This T cell receptor (beta chain) was sequenced during a study of OX40 agonist ivuxolimab in advanced cancers. Germline V gene lookup returns CDR1 MNHEY and CDR2 SVGAGI. This CDR3 contains 14 residues. Generated by immunoSEQ multiplex PCR, the TCRdb table keeps only in-frame clones and is missing some. This sample has fewer than 70,000 clones, with roughly nine tenths found just once. The sample in question was CD4+ or CD8+ T cells sorted from blood, obtained in a trial of the OX40 agonist ivuxolimab. The chain couples TRBV6-5 to TRBJ2-5; 7 positions agree with TRBD2. The end of the DNA aligns better with TRBJ2-7, so the J call may be wrong. This clonotype originated in an adult with an advanced solid tumor such as melanoma, head and neck, liver or kidney cancer. CDR3 nucleotide sequence: TGTGCCAGCAGTGCGGCTAGCGGCACCTACGAGCAGTACTTC. It specifies CASSAASGTYEQYF.